This T cell receptor beta chain was observed in a study of response to subunit inactivated influenza vaccine. Germline V CDR1 and CDR2: DFQATT, SNEGSKA (reference sequence). After removal of 1 base from V and 8 bases from J, the junction contained 13 bases not matched to a gene. The CDR3 is made up of 15 amino acids. A note on this clonotype: Its antigen remains unidentified.

TCRdb recomputed calls from the RT-PCR reads with MiXCR, one row per CDR3 protein. Of roughly 520,000 distinct CDR3 sequences listed, 25% are singletons. General study findings and limits: Few additional T cells are recruited per seasonal influenza vaccination, authors suggested.

This TCR came from a man aged 45 to 65 who received an inactivated influenza vaccine. V gene TRBV20-1 combines with J gene TRBJ2-5, with 7 bases lining up with TRBD2. The sequencing here drew on CD4+ T cells sorted from PBMCs, taken roughly 5 days after vaccination. For the CDR3, the DNA is TGCAGTGCTAGAGGTCTAGCGGAGAATGTAGAAACCCAGTACTTC. It yields the protein CSARGLAENVETQYF.